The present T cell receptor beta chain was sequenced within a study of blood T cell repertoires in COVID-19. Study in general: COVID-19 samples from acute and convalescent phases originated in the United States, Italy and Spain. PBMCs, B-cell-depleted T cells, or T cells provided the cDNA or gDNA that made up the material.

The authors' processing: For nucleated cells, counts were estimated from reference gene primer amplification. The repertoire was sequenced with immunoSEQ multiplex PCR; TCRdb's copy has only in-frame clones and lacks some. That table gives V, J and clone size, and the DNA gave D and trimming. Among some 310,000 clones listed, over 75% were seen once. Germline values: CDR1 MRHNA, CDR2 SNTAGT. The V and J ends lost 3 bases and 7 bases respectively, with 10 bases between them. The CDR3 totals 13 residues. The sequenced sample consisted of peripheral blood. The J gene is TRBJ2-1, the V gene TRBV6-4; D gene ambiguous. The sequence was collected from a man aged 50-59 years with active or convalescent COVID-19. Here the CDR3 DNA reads TGTGCCAGCAGTGAATTTAGAGATAATGAGCAGTTCTTC. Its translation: CASSEFRDNEQFF.